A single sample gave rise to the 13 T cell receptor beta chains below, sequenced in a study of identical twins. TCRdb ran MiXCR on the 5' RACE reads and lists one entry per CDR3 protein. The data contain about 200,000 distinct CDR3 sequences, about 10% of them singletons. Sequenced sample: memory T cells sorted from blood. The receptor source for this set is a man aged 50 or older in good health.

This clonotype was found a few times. DNA for the CDR3: TGCGCCAGCAGCCAGCCTTACTCCGGGCAGTACTTC. It translates to CASSQPYSGQYF. This chain connects TRBV4-1 to TRBJ2-7; D unclear. With 3 bases removed from V and 9 bases from J, the gap between germline ends came to 12 bases. CDR3 size: 12 residues. Germline CDR1 reads MGHRA; CDR2 reads YSYEKL.

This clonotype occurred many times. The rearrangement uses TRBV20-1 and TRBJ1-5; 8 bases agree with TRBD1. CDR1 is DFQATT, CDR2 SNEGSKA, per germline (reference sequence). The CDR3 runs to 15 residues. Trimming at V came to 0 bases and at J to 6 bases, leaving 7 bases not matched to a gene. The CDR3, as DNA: TGCAGTGCTAGAGAGATGGACAGGGCGGGTCAGCCCCAGCATTTT. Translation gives CSAREMDRAGQPQHF.

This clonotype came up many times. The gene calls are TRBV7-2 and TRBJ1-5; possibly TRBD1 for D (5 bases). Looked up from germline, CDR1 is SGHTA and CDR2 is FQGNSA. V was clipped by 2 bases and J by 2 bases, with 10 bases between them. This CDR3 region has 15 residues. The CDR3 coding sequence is TGTGCCAGCAGCTTAATGGGGCTTGGCAATCAGCCCCAGCATTTT. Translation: CASSLMGLGNQPQHF.

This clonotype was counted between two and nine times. CDR3 protein: CASSPRSGRATDTQYF. The CDR3 DNA is TGTGCCAGCTCACCTCGTAGCGGGAGGGCGACAGATACGCAGTATTTT. The chain combines TRBV18 with TRBJ2-3; TRBD2 matches at 11 bases. Trimming took 3 bases from V and 3 from J; bases not matched to a gene: 5. The CDR3 spans 16 residues. In germline, CDR1 is KGHSH, CDR2 LQKENI.

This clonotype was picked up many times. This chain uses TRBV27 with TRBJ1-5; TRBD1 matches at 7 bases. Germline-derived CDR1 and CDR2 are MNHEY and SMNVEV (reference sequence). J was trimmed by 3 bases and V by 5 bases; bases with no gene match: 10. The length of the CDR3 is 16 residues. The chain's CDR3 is CASSPLPGQINQPQHF. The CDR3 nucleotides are TGTGCCAGCAGTCCCCTCCCGGGACAGATCAATCAGCCCCAGCATTTT.

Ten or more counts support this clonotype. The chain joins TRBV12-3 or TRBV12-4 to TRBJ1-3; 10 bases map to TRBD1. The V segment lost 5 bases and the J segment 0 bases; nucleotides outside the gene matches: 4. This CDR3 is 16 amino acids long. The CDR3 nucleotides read TGTGCCAGCAGTCCTCGGGACAGGGGCTCTGGAAACACCATATATTTT. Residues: CASSPRDRGSGNTIYF.

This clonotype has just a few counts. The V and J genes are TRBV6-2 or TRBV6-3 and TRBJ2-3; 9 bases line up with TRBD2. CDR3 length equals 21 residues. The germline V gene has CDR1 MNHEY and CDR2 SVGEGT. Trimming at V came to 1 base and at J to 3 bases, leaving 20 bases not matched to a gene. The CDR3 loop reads CASSYLPFPQGRGGRTDTQYF. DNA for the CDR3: TGTGCCAGCAGTTACTTACCGTTCCCCCAAGGGCGGGGGGGTAGGACAGATACGCAGTATTTT.

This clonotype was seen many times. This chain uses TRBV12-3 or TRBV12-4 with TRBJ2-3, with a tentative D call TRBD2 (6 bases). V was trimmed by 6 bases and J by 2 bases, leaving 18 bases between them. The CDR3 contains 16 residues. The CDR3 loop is CASSSPEGQFTDTQYF. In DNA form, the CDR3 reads TGTGCCAGCAGCTCCCCGGAGGGGCAGTTCACAGATACGCAGTATTTT.

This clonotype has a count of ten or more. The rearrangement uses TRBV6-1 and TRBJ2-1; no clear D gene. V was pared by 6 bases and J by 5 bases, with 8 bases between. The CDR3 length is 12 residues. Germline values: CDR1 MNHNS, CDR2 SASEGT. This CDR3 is CASSRRHNEQFF. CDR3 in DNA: TGTGCCAGCAGCCGACGACACAATGAGCAGTTCTTC.

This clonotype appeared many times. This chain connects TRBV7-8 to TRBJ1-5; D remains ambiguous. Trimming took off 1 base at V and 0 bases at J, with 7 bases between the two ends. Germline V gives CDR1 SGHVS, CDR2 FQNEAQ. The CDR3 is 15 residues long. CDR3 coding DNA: TGTGCCAGCAGCTTAGGGTCAGGTAGCAATCAGCCCCAGCATTTT. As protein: CASSLGSGSNQPQHF.

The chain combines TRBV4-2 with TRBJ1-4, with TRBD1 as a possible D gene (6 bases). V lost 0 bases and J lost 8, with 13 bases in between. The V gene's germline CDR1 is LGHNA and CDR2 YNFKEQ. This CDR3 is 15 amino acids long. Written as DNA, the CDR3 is TGTGCCAGCAGCCAAGATGGGGGGCGTAACGAAAAACTGTTTTTT. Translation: CASSQDGGRNEKLFF.

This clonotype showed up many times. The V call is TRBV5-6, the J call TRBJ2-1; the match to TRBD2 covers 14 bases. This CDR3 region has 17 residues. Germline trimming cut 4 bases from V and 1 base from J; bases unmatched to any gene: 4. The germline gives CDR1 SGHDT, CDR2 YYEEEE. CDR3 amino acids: CASSRGTSGSSYNEQFF. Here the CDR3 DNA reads TGTGCCAGCAGCCGTGGGACTAGCGGGAGTTCCTACAATGAGCAGTTCTTC.

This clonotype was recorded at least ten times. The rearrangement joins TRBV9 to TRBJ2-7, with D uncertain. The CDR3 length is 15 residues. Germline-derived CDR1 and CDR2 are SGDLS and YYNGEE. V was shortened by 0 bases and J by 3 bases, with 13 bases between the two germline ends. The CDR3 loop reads CASSVGLGSGYEQYF. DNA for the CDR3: TGTGCCAGCAGCGTAGGTCTGGGGTCGGGCTACGAGCAGTACTTC.